This TCR beta chain is drawn from a study of cytomegalovirus exposure and HLA in healthy donors. This clone was seen a few times. Germline CDR1 reads LNHDA; CDR2 reads SQIVND (reference sequence). V lost 3 bases and J 7 bases, leaving 19 bases between the germline ends. This CDR3 has 16 amino acids. Measured with immunoSEQ multiplex PCR; TCRdb has only the in-frame clones, and not every one. The sample lists about 330,000 clones; 86% were seen once. The material sequenced was PBMCs. The TCR comes from a woman aged 18-29 years in good health and CMV-seronegative. V is TRBV19 and J is TRBJ1-5; D is undetermined. The CDR3 protein is CASSMSIGEGEQPQHF. The CDR3 DNA sequence: TGTGCCAGTAGTATGTCTATCGGGGAAGGTGAACAGCCCCAGCATTTT.